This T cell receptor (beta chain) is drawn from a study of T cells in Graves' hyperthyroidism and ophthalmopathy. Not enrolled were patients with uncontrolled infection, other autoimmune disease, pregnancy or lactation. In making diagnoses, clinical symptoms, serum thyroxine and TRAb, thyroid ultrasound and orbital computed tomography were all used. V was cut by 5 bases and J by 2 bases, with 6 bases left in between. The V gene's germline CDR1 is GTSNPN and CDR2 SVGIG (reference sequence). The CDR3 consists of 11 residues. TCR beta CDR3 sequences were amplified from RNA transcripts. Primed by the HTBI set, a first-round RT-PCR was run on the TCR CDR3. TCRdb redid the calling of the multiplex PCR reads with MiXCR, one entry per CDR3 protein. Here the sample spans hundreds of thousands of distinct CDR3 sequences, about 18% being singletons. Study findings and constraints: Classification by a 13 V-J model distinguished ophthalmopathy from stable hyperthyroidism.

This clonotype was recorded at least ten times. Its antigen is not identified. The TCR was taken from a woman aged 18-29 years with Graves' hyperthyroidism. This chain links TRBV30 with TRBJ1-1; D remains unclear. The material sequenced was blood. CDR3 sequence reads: CAWRANTEAFF. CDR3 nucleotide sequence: TGTGCCTGGCGGGCTAACACTGAAGCTTTCTTT.